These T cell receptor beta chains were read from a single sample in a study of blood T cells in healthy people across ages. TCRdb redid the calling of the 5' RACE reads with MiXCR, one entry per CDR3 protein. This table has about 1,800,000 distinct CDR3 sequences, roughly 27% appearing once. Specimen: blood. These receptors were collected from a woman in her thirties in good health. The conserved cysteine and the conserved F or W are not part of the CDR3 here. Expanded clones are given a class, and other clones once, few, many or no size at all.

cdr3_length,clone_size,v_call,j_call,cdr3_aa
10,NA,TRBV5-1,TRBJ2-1,ASSLEFDEQF
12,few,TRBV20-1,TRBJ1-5,SARSSGVVQPQH
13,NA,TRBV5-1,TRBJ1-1,AGSVTDRGQAEAF
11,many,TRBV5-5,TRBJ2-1,ASSLGGLDEQF
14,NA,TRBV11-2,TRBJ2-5,ASSLAGTGGAGYQY
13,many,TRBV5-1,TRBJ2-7,ASSLAVEGLYEQY
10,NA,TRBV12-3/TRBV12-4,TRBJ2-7,ASSLHIYEQY
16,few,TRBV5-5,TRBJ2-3,ASSYYKGQVPSTDTQY
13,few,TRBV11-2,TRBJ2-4,ASSLGTGGANIQY
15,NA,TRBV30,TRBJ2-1,AWRPAGGPSPYNEQF
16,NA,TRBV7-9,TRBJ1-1,ASSRRGSGPDLNTEAF
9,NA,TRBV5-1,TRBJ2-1,ASMRDNEQF
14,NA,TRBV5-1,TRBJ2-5,ASSLTPGLTTETQY
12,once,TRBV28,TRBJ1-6,ASSPGGGLSPLH
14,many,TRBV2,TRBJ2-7,ASRKTGQGEVYEQY
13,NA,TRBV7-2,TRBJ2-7,ASSRAASGTYEQY
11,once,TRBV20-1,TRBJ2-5,SAPMGNQETQY
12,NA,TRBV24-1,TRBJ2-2,ATSDALGTGELF
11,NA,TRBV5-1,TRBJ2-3,ASSTDRADTQY
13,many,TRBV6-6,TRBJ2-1,ASSSWTSGYNEQF
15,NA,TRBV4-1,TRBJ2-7,ASSQGVPGGNSYEQY
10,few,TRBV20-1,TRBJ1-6,SARRVGSPLH
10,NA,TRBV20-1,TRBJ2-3,SARLAKDTQY
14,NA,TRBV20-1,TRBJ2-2,SARVLGRDYTGELF
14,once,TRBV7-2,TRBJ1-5,ASSFTGQYSNQPQH
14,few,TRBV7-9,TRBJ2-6,ASSRRDVAGANVLT